The 2 T cell receptor beta chains presented below share a single source sample, sequenced in a study of T cell repertoires in cytomegalovirus infection. Their antigens remain unidentified. TCRdb itself ran the reads through MiXCR, one entry per CDR3 protein. The data show around 100,000 distinct CDR3 sequences, with over 30% seen just once and 35% to 50% held by the top ten. The sample consisted of CD8+ T cells from cultured PBMCs, taken from culture after CMV antigen stimulation. The receptors derive from a human donor in good health (CMV status not recorded). Some clones in this sample may be carry-over from other donors' samples.

This clonotype was picked up a small number of times. This rearrangement joins TRBV11-2 to TRBJ1-3; D might be TRBD1 (6 bases). Trimming left V 0 bases short and J 2 bases short, with 11 bases between. Germline V gene data show CDR1 as SGHAT and CDR2 as FQNNGV. The CDR3 is 16 residues long. This CDR3 is CASSLESTGAGNTIYF. DNA of the CDR3: TGTGCCAGCAGCTTAGAGTCGACAGGAGCTGGAAACACCATATATTTT.

The chain combines TRBV28 with TRBJ1-1, with 7 bases fitting TRBD1. The CDR3 length is 14 residues. V dropped 5 bases and J dropped 2; count of bases not matched to a gene: 5. Looked up from germline, CDR1 is MDHEN and CDR2 is SYDVKM. The CDR3 DNA is TGTGCCAGCAGTCTGGGACAGTACAACACTGAAGCTTTCTTT. Translation: CASSLGQYNTEAFF.